This T cell receptor beta chain derives from a study of cytomegalovirus exposure and HLA in healthy donors. Across the study: Earlier findings included about 120 million unique TCR beta sequences obtained from 170 million or so T cells. General study points: Later on, a genetic analysis was performed. It linked a missense variant in DCLRE1C with V- and J-gene trimming of TCR beta. Only CMV serostatus was available as immune exposure information.

A note on this clone: Its target is unknown.

Both 60 Vbeta primers and 13 Jbeta primers went into the PCR. The protocol was immunoSEQ multiplex PCR, while the TCRdb copy is restricted to in-frame clones and leaves out a portion. This table has 65,000 to 90,000 clones, 79% appearing once. The donors, nominally healthy at sampling, likely had unrecorded immune exposures. Trimming left V 4 bases short and J 2 bases short, with 14 bases between. Germline assignment: CDR1 SGHNT and CDR2 YYREEE (reference sequence). This CDR3 comprises 15 residues. This receptor was taken from a man aged 30 to 39 in good health and CMV-seronegative. The J gene is TRBJ2-3, the V gene TRBV5-4; D might be TRBD1 (6 bases). Sequencing was performed on PBMCs. The CDR3 sequence: CASSLDRLYTDTQYF. In nucleotides, the CDR3 is TGTGCCAGCAGCCTCGACAGGCTGTACACAGATACGCAGTATTTT.